The source of this T cell receptor beta chain is a study of CD8 T cells in Susac syndrome. RNA, at 0.5 to 1 ug, was reverse transcribed with random hexamers. TCRdb processed the immunoSEQ multiplex PCR reads anew with MiXCR; each CDR3 protein has one entry. The sample carries approximately 190,000 distinct CDR3 sequences, about 94% recorded once. Germline CDR1 is GTSNPN and CDR2 is SVGIG (reference sequence). Trimming removed 3 bases from V and 0 bases from J, with 5 bases in between. The CDR3 runs 13 residues. The source material was CD4+ T cells from PBMCs. The receptor was isolated from a human donor with Susac syndrome. The chain recombines TRBV30 with TRBJ2-2, with D uncertain. CDR3 amino acids: CAWRGANTGELFF. Here the CDR3 DNA reads TGTGCCTGGAGGGGCGCGAACACCGGGGAGCTGTTTTTT.